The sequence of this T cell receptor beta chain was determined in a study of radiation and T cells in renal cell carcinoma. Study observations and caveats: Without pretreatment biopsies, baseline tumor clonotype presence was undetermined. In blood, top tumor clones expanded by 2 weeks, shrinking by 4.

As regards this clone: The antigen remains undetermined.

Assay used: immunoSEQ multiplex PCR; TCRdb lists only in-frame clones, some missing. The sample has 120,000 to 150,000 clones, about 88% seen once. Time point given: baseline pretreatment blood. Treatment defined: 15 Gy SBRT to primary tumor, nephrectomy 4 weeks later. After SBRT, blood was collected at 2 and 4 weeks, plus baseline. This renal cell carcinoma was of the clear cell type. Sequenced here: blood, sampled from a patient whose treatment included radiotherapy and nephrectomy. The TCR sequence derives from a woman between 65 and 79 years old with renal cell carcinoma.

The CDR3 reads CAFHRGLGTEAFF. The CDR3 DNA follows: TGTGCCTTTCACAGGGGATTGGGGACTGAAGCTTTCTTT. J is TRBJ1-1 and V is TRBV30; 7 bases agree with TRBD1. The CDR3 loop spans 13 amino acids. V shed 7 bases, J shed 5 bases, and the junction held 10 bases outside the gene matches. The germline gives CDR1 GTSNPN, CDR2 SVGIG (reference sequence).